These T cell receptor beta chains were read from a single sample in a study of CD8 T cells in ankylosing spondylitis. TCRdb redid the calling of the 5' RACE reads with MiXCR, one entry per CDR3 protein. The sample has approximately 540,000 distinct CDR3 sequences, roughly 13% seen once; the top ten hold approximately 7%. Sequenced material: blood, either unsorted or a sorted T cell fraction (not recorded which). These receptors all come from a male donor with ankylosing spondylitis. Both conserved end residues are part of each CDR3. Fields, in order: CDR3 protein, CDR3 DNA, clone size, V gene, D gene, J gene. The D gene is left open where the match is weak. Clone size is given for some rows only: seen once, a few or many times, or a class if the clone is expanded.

CSAPKLQGFMDNEQFF TGCAGTGCTCCCAAACTACAGGGGTTTATGGACAATGAGCAGTTCTTC NA TRBV20-1 TRBD1 TRBJ2-1
CASSPLRGEQFF TGTGCCAGCAGCCCTCTACGCGGTGAGCAGTTCTTC many TRBV3-1 NA TRBJ2-1
CASSLASATPYEQYF TGTGCCAGCAGCCTAGCTAGCGCCACGCCCTACGAGCAGTACTTC NA TRBV27 NA TRBJ2-7
CASSLRDYTEAFF TGCGCCAGCAGCCTCCGGGACTACACAGAAGCTTTCTTT few TRBV5-1 NA TRBJ1-1
CATSRDVGYTGELFF TGTGCCACCAGCAGAGATGTGGGGTACACCGGGGAGCTGTTTTTT few TRBV15 NA TRBJ2-2
CASSPPRGMNTEAFF TGTGCCAGCAGTCCGCCAAGGGGCATGAACACTGAAGCTTTCTTT NA TRBV6-2/TRBV6-3 NA TRBJ1-1
CSVAANYGYTF TGCAGCGTTGCAGCTAACTATGGCTACACCTTC few TRBV29-1 NA TRBJ1-2
CASGLTNQFF TGTGCCAGCGGTTTGACTAATCAGTTCTTC few TRBV7-2 NA TRBJ2-1
CASSLVGGITEAFF TGTGCCAGCAGCTTAGTTGGGGGGATCACTGAAGCTTTCTTT NA TRBV7-9 NA TRBJ1-1
CASSGTSGGVNEQFF TGCGCCAGCAGTGGGACTAGCGGCGGTGTGAATGAGCAGTTCTTC NA TRBV10-1 TRBD2 TRBJ2-1
CASSPGTGQGSNQPQHF TGCGCCAGCAGCCCGGGAACGGGACAGGGTAGCAATCAGCCCCAGCATTTT NA TRBV4-1 TRBD1 TRBJ1-5
CAWSTSGTGELFF TGTGCCTGGAGTACTAGCGGTACCGGGGAGCTGTTTTTT NA TRBV30 TRBD2 TRBJ2-2
CSAGFQSNEQFF TGCAGTGCCGGATTCCAAAGCAATGAGCAGTTCTTC many TRBV20-1 NA TRBJ2-1
CASSQGRGTDTQYF TGTGCCAGCAGCCAAGGCCGAGGCACAGATACGCAGTATTTT many TRBV4-1 NA TRBJ2-3
CASSFGGQGGYTF TGTGCCAGCAGTTTCGGGGGACAAGGGGGCTACACCTTC NA TRBV12-3/TRBV12-4 NA TRBJ1-2
CASSLRGVDEQYF TGTGCCAGCAGCTTGAGGGGAGTGGACGAGCAGTACTTC few TRBV11-1 NA TRBJ2-7
CATLRDTYNEQFF TGTGCCACACTCCGGGATACCTACAATGAGCAGTTCTTC NA TRBV15 NA TRBJ2-1
CASSARPGHQYNEQFF TGTGCCAGCAGCGCAAGACCGGGACATCAGTACAATGAGCAGTTCTTC few TRBV7-6 NA TRBJ2-1
CASRDSNSNQPQHF TGTGCCAGCAGGGACAGCAATAGCAATCAGCCCCAGCATTTT NA TRBV6-1 NA TRBJ1-5
CASSRTASTDTQYF TGTGCCAGCAGTCGGACAGCTAGCACAGATACGCAGTATTTT many TRBV11-3 NA TRBJ2-3
CASSLSSDVWYYGYTF TGTGCCAGCAGTTTATCGTCCGACGTTTGGTACTATGGCTACACCTTC NA TRBV27 NA TRBJ1-2
CASSPYRTDTQYF TGTGCCAGCAGTCCCTATCGCACAGATACGCAGTATTTT NA TRBV27 NA TRBJ2-3
CASSPGQGRRAEAFF TGTGCCAGCAGCCCGGGACAGGGTCGCCGGGCTGAAGCTTTCTTT NA TRBV3-1 TRBD1 TRBJ1-1
CSARAQGLAGLSYNEQFF TGCAGTGCTAGAGCCCAAGGACTAGCGGGCCTGTCCTACAATGAGCAGTTCTTC NA TRBV20-1 TRBD2 TRBJ2-1
CASSLAPEGLNEQFF TGCGCCAGCAGCTTGGCCCCCGAGGGCCTCAATGAGCAGTTCTTC few TRBV5-1 NA TRBJ2-1
CASSYRVGDTQYF TGTGCCAGCAGTTACAGGGTGGGTGATACGCAGTATTTT NA TRBV6-6 NA TRBJ2-3
CASSGLAQETQYF TGTGCCAGCAGCGGACTAGCTCAAGAGACCCAGTACTTC NA TRBV2 TRBD2 TRBJ2-5
CASSLPSGTRGRDTQYF TGCGCCAGCAGCCTACCCTCCGGGACGAGGGGGCGGGATACGCAGTATTTT NA TRBV5-1 TRBD1 TRBJ2-3
CAWTSQGFNQPQHF TGTGCCTGGACCTCTCAGGGCTTTAATCAGCCCCAGCATTTT NA TRBV30 NA TRBJ1-5
CASSAGLRSNYGYTF TGTGCCAGCAGCGCAGGACTTCGGAGTAACTATGGCTACACCTTC NA TRBV9 NA TRBJ1-2
CASSFWRAAEWKSSSYNEQFF TGTGCCAGCAGCTTTTGGCGGGCGGCTGAATGGAAATCGAGCTCCTACAATGAGCAGTTCTTC few TRBV11-1 NA TRBJ2-1
CASSSTPGENNEQFF TGTGCCAGCAGCTCCACCCCCGGGGAAAACAATGAGCAGTTCTTC NA TRBV7-2 NA TRBJ2-1
CSARPTSGYYNEQFF TGCAGTGCTAGACCGACCAGCGGATATTACAATGAGCAGTTCTTC NA TRBV20-1 NA TRBJ2-1
CATSAGGAGADTQYF TGTGCCACCAGTGCCGGGGGAGCCGGGGCGGATACGCAGTATTTT few TRBV24-1 NA TRBJ2-3
CSASVDSYTDTQYF TGCAGTGCTAGTGTAGACTCGTACACAGATACGCAGTATTTT NA TRBV20-1 NA TRBJ2-3
CASSRRLADASDTQYF TGTGCCAGCAGCCGGCGACTAGCGGATGCGTCAGATACGCAGTATTTT many TRBV14 TRBD2 TRBJ2-3
CASGGRDTQYF TGTGCCAGCGGGGGACGGGATACGCAGTATTTT many TRBV9 NA TRBJ2-3
CASSEIPRNEQFF TGCGCCAGCAGTGAGATCCCGAGGAATGAGCAGTTCTTC few TRBV10-2 NA TRBJ2-1
CASSTRQKTTHTQYF TGCGCCAGCAGCACCCGACAGAAAACCACACATACGCAGTATTTT NA TRBV4-1 NA TRBJ2-3
CASSQDLGSSYNEQFF TGCGCCAGCAGCCAAGACCTGGGTAGCTCCTACAATGAGCAGTTCTTC many TRBV4-1 NA TRBJ2-1
CSARVRYRPADTQYF TGCAGTGCTAGAGTGCGCTATCGTCCCGCAGATACGCAGTATTTT NA TRBV20-1 NA TRBJ2-3
CSAPVGSSYNEQFF TGCAGTGCTCCCGTGGGCAGCTCCTACAATGAGCAGTTCTTC NA TRBV20-1 NA TRBJ2-1
CSATEGAGGTRETQYF TGCAGTGCGACAGAGGGAGCGGGAGGGACGCGAGAGACCCAGTACTTC few TRBV20-1 TRBD2 TRBJ2-5
CATSGADRGPEGDGYTF TGTGCCACCAGTGGGGCGGACAGGGGGCCAGAGGGAGATGGCTACACCTTC NA TRBV24-1 TRBD1 TRBJ1-2
CSATPWVIKDTQYF TGCAGTGCTACCCCCTGGGTCATCAAAGATACGCAGTATTTT NA TRBV20-1 NA TRBJ2-3
CASTRGRPEQFF TGTGCCAGCACCCGCGGGAGGCCTGAGCAGTTCTTC few TRBV11-3 TRBD2 TRBJ2-1
CASTLVGLPFSYNEQFF TGTGCCAGCACCCTAGTGGGCCTACCATTCTCCTACAATGAGCAGTTCTTC NA TRBV14 NA TRBJ2-1
CASSMIRDSTGELFF TGTGCCAGCAGCATGATCCGGGACTCCACCGGGGAGCTGTTTTTT few TRBV11-2 NA TRBJ2-2
CASMRLGERGTGELFF TGTGCCAGCATGCGGTTGGGGGAACGGGGCACCGGGGAGCTGTTTTTT NA TRBV12-3/TRBV12-4 NA TRBJ2-2
CSEKKGGSNNEQFF TGCAGTGAAAAAAAGGGCGGGAGCAATAATGAGCAGTTCTTC many TRBV20-1 TRBD2 TRBJ2-1
CATSRDMQGEQFF TGTGCCACCAGCAGAGATATGCAGGGTGAGCAGTTCTTC NA TRBV15 NA TRBJ2-1
CASSYRDRNSPLHF TGTGCCAGCAGTTACCGGGACAGGAATTCACCCCTCCACTTT few TRBV6-5 TRBD1 TRBJ1-6